This T cell receptor (beta chain) originates from a study of blood T cell repertoires in COVID-19 (dated by TCRdb to 2018 to 2021). About the study as a whole: The collaborator samples originated in the United States, Italy and Spain and spanned the acute and convalescent phases of COVID-19. The prospective study material was composed of cDNA or gDNA derived from T cells, B-cell-depleted T cells, or PBMCs. Subjects who had been exposed to COVID-19, were actively infected with it, or had recovered from it provided the deeply sampled blood TCRbeta repertoires that made up the dataset. The repertoires were made available in a free public database intended to serve as a resource for research on the immune response to SARS-CoV-2. The samples were drawn from the first 160 participants of the ongoing ImmuneRACE study and from 1,254 subjects provided by 6 global collaborators. Nearly every sample came with metadata listing a de-identified subject ID, COVID-19 status, age in years and sex. HLA class I and class II types, where available, came from metadata supplied by the sample provider rather than from assay-based typing.

TCRbeta CDR3 regions were amplified from genomic DNA by means of the immunoSEQ Assay, a bias-controlled multiplex PCR. Turning to the authors' computational methods: The number of nucleated cells in each sample was estimated from the amplification of reference gene primers within the assay. To quantify the absolute abundance of each unique TCRbeta CDR3 rearrangement, sequence reads were collapsed and filtered. For each sample, productive Simpson clonality was calculated as the square root of Simpson's diversity index across productive rearrangements. Entries here come from immuneACCESS through TCRdb and include only in-frame sequences with V and J called. Some clones fail to appear in such tables; in the studies checked, an unresolved V gene covers under half of the shortfall, and the cause of the remainder is unknown. The D gene and trimming were derived from the DNA, and the V and J assignments and clone size from that table. The table for this sample lists about 260,000 clones; over 80% of them were counted only once. The ten most abundant clones make up roughly 3.6% of the sample.

As to this clone: Its antigen remains undetermined. The sample holds no much larger clone one base away, and base qualities are not on file.

Collaborating institutions collected whole blood in K2EDTA tubes following their own protocols. Collaborator samples were shipped for TCRbeta analysis as frozen whole blood, isolated PBMCs, or DNA extracted from either sample type. The study at large found these results: The quantity of clinical and demographic metadata differed by source and by participant and was supplied without curation.

Looking up the germline V gene (reference sequence) yields CDR1 SEHNR and CDR2 FQNEAQ. Trimming takes 1 base off V and 7 bases off J; junction bases not matched to a gene: 0. Spanning cysteine to phenylalanine, the CDR3 consists of 13 amino acids. The read is trimmed to its CDR3 DNA, 39 bases read in frame from base 1. The sequence is built from TRBV7-9 and TRBJ2-1; TRBD1 lines up with 8 middle nucleotides. The sequence was obtained from a woman in her thirties or forties with acute or convalescent COVID-19. The sample was peripheral blood. In nucleotide form, the sequence is TGTGCCAGCAGCTTAGGGACAGGGAATGAGCAGTTCTTC. Translated, this is CASSLGTGNEQFF.